Listed below are T cell receptor beta chains from one sample, sequenced in a study of T-cell memory formation after mild COVID-19. TCRdb passed the 5' RACE reads through MiXCR, listing each CDR3 protein once. The table records tens of thousands of distinct CDR3 sequences, about 6.3% of them present only once. The sequenced sample consisted of PBMCs or a T cell subset sorted from them (not recorded which). These TCRs come from an adult who had mild COVID-19 (a few samples of this study predate the infection). Cell type and time point are not known. Both conserved end residues are part of each CDR3. A D gene is named only where the DNA matches it firmly. Size is omitted from some rows. Given values are once, few, many or a class for expanded clones.

cdr3_nt: TGTGCCAGCAGCTCTACAATGGGACAGGGGGCTGTCGAGCAGTACTTC; cdr3_aa: CASSSTMGQGAVEQYF; clone_size: -; j_call: TRBJ2-7; d_call: TRBD1; v_call: TRBV11-2
cdr3_nt: TGTGCCAGCAGTGATGGGACAGCCTTTCTCCAAGAGACCCAGTACTTC; cdr3_aa: CASSDGTAFLQETQYF; clone_size: -; j_call: TRBJ2-5; d_call: TRBD1; v_call: TRBV6-6
cdr3_nt: TGTGCCAGCAGCCGGACTGGGCGGGAGCCCCGCTACGAGCAGTACTTC; cdr3_aa: CASSRTGREPRYEQYF; clone_size: -; j_call: TRBJ2-7; d_call: TRBD2; v_call: TRBV7-9
cdr3_nt: TGTGCCAGCAGCTTGGCCACTAGCAGTAATGAGCAGTTCTTC; cdr3_aa: CASSLATSSNEQFF; clone_size: -; j_call: TRBJ2-1; d_call: -; v_call: TRBV5-5
cdr3_nt: TGCGCCAGCCGACCCCGGGGCAGGGGCTACGAGCAGTACTTC; cdr3_aa: CASRPRGRGYEQYF; clone_size: few; j_call: TRBJ2-7; d_call: -; v_call: TRBV5-1
cdr3_nt: TGTGCCAGCAGTTACTCGATTCACCTCGGGGAGCTGTTTTTT; cdr3_aa: CASSYSIHLGELFF; clone_size: many; j_call: TRBJ2-2; d_call: -; v_call: TRBV6-5
cdr3_nt: TGTGCCAGCAGCTCTTGGACTGATCAGCCCCAGCATTTT; cdr3_aa: CASSSWTDQPQHF; clone_size: -; j_call: TRBJ1-5; d_call: -; v_call: TRBV3-1
cdr3_nt: TGTGCCAGCAGTTATTCTAGCGGGGGGGATACGCAGTATTTT; cdr3_aa: CASSYSSGGDTQYF; clone_size: many; j_call: TRBJ2-3; d_call: TRBD2; v_call: TRBV6-5
cdr3_nt: TGTGCCAGCAGCTGGGGACTAGCGGGGGCCCGGGGGGAGACCCAGTACTTC; cdr3_aa: CASSWGLAGARGETQYF; clone_size: few; j_call: TRBJ2-5; d_call: TRBD2; v_call: TRBV5-6
cdr3_nt: TGTGCCAGCAGCCCGACAGGGAACACTGAAGCTTTCTTT; cdr3_aa: CASSPTGNTEAFF; clone_size: many; j_call: TRBJ1-1; d_call: -; v_call: TRBV3-1
cdr3_nt: TGTGCCAGCAGCCCGGACAGGGTCCCACAAGTAGCCAAAAACATTCAGTACTTC; cdr3_aa: CASSPDRVPQVAKNIQYF; clone_size: -; j_call: TRBJ2-4; d_call: TRBD1; v_call: TRBV7-8
cdr3_nt: TGTGCCAGTAGTATCCCTGGGACAGGGGTCGCTTTCTTT; cdr3_aa: CASSIPGTGVAFF; clone_size: -; j_call: TRBJ1-1; d_call: TRBD1; v_call: TRBV19
cdr3_nt: TGTGCCAGCAGTTTAGCGCCCGGACTCACAAATGAGCAGTTCTTC; cdr3_aa: CASSLAPGLTNEQFF; clone_size: many; j_call: TRBJ2-1; d_call: -; v_call: TRBV12-3/TRBV12-4
cdr3_nt: TGCAGTGCTTACGGAAGGGTCAACACTGAAGCTTTCTTT; cdr3_aa: CSAYGRVNTEAFF; clone_size: -; j_call: TRBJ1-1; d_call: -; v_call: TRBV20-1
cdr3_nt: TGTGCCAGCAGCTTGGTCCGGGGGGCGAGCACCGGGGAGCTGTTTTTT; cdr3_aa: CASSLVRGASTGELFF; clone_size: many; j_call: TRBJ2-2; d_call: -; v_call: TRBV5-8
cdr3_nt: TGTGCCAGCAGTTACTCGAGAGGGGGCCAGGGGTGGTCGAACGAGCAGTACTTC; cdr3_aa: CASSYSRGGQGWSNEQYF; clone_size: many; j_call: TRBJ2-7; d_call: TRBD1; v_call: TRBV6-5
cdr3_nt: TGTGCCAGCAGCTTAGCCGACTACGAGCAGTACTTC; cdr3_aa: CASSLADYEQYF; clone_size: -; j_call: TRBJ2-7; d_call: -; v_call: TRBV7-2
cdr3_nt: TGCGCCAGCAGCCAAGGTGGGGCCCCGCAGGACTACAATGAGCAGTTCTTC; cdr3_aa: CASSQGGAPQDYNEQFF; clone_size: many; j_call: TRBJ2-1; d_call: -; v_call: TRBV4-3
cdr3_nt: TGTGCCAGCAGCCCCCCCTCTGGGGCCAACGTCCTGACTTTC; cdr3_aa: CASSPPSGANVLTF; clone_size: -; j_call: TRBJ2-6; d_call: -; v_call: TRBV12-3/TRBV12-4
cdr3_nt: TGTGCCAGCAGTTACGCCCCCGGAAGCTCTGGAAACACCATATATTTT; cdr3_aa: CASSYAPGSSGNTIYF; clone_size: few; j_call: TRBJ1-3; d_call: -; v_call: TRBV6-5
cdr3_nt: TGTGCCAGTAGTATGGGGACCCCAGATACGCAGTATTTT; cdr3_aa: CASSMGTPDTQYF; clone_size: -; j_call: TRBJ2-3; d_call: -; v_call: TRBV19
cdr3_nt: TGCAGTGCACTTCTCGGGTGGGGATCCGCCAAAAACATTCAGTACTTC; cdr3_aa: CSALLGWGSAKNIQYF; clone_size: -; j_call: TRBJ2-4; d_call: -; v_call: TRBV20-1
cdr3_nt: TGTGCCAGCAGCTTAAATGCCAGAGGGAACACTGAAGCTTTCTTT; cdr3_aa: CASSLNARGNTEAFF; clone_size: -; j_call: TRBJ1-1; d_call: -; v_call: TRBV7-6
cdr3_nt: TGCGCCAGCAGCCAAGACGGGATAAAAGGGGTCGGCTACACCTTC; cdr3_aa: CASSQDGIKGVGYTF; clone_size: many; j_call: TRBJ1-2; d_call: -; v_call: TRBV4-1
cdr3_nt: TGTGCCAGCAGTGAATGGGCGGGAGGGCGCAATGAGCAGTTCTTC; cdr3_aa: CASSEWAGGRNEQFF; clone_size: -; j_call: TRBJ2-1; d_call: TRBD2; v_call: TRBV25-1
cdr3_nt: TGTGCCAGCAGCCGAAGCCGGACAGGGACCTACGAGCAGTACTTC; cdr3_aa: CASSRSRTGTYEQYF; clone_size: many; j_call: TRBJ2-7; d_call: TRBD1; v_call: TRBV6-2/TRBV6-3
cdr3_nt: TGTGCCAGCAGCCGCAGCAGGGTCTCGAGGGGAACTGAAGCTTTCTTT; cdr3_aa: CASSRSRVSRGTEAFF; clone_size: -; j_call: TRBJ1-1; d_call: -; v_call: TRBV6-6
cdr3_nt: TGTGCCAGCAGCCGAGCGGGACAGGGCTCTTCCTACGAGCAGTACTTC; cdr3_aa: CASSRAGQGSSYEQYF; clone_size: many; j_call: TRBJ2-7; d_call: TRBD1; v_call: TRBV3-1
cdr3_nt: TGTGCCAGCAGCCTAAAACAGATGAACACTGAAGCTTTCTTT; cdr3_aa: CASSLKQMNTEAFF; clone_size: many; j_call: TRBJ1-1; d_call: -; v_call: TRBV3-1
cdr3_nt: TGTGCCAGCAGTACCGACCGACAGGGGAACTATGGCTACACCTTC; cdr3_aa: CASSTDRQGNYGYTF; clone_size: once; j_call: TRBJ1-2; d_call: TRBD1; v_call: TRBV6-2/TRBV6-3
cdr3_nt: TGTGCCAGCAGCTTGGATTGGGGTCCCAGGGACAATCAGCCCCAGCATTTT; cdr3_aa: CASSLDWGPRDNQPQHF; clone_size: many; j_call: TRBJ1-5; d_call: -; v_call: TRBV7-9
cdr3_nt: TGTGCCAGCAGCGTTGGCAGTTCAGAGACCCAGTACTTC; cdr3_aa: CASSVGSSETQYF; clone_size: -; j_call: TRBJ2-5; d_call: -; v_call: TRBV7-6
cdr3_nt: TGTGCCAGCAGTTCCGGGACTAGCGGGAGGCACACAGATACGCAGTATTTT; cdr3_aa: CASSSGTSGRHTDTQYF; clone_size: many; j_call: TRBJ2-3; d_call: TRBD2; v_call: TRBV6-5
cdr3_nt: TGTGCCAGCAGCTTCTTTCGGTCTCTCTCCTACAATGAGCAGTTCTTC; cdr3_aa: CASSFFRSLSYNEQFF; clone_size: many; j_call: TRBJ2-1; d_call: -; v_call: TRBV7-8
cdr3_nt: TGTGCCAGCAGCCAAGGGGCGGGAGCCATCGATGAGCAGTTCTTC; cdr3_aa: CASSQGAGAIDEQFF; clone_size: -; j_call: TRBJ2-1; d_call: TRBD2; v_call: TRBV3-1
cdr3_nt: TGCAGTGTTCACGACAGGGGGCCAGAGACCCAGTACTTC; cdr3_aa: CSVHDRGPETQYF; clone_size: -; j_call: TRBJ2-5; d_call: TRBD1; v_call: TRBV20-1
cdr3_nt: TGTGCCAGCAGTGAGGGATGGCTAGCGGGAGGGTGGAGTGAGAAGTTCTTC; cdr3_aa: CASSEGWLAGGWSEKFF; clone_size: -; j_call: TRBJ2-1; d_call: TRBD2; v_call: TRBV12-3/TRBV12-4
cdr3_nt: TGTGCCAGCAGCGTGAGGACAACAGATACGCAGTATTTT; cdr3_aa: CASSVRTTDTQYF; clone_size: many; j_call: TRBJ2-3; d_call: -; v_call: TRBV9
cdr3_nt: TGTGCCAGTAGGTCCTCTGGAAACACCATATATTTT; cdr3_aa: CASRSSGNTIYF; clone_size: -; j_call: TRBJ1-3; d_call: -; v_call: TRBV19
cdr3_nt: TGTGCCATCAGTGCCCGGGACATCACGGGGGATACGCAGTATTTT; cdr3_aa: CAISARDITGDTQYF; clone_size: few; j_call: TRBJ2-3; d_call: -; v_call: TRBV10-3
cdr3_nt: TGCAGCGTTGACAGTACTTGGAACTATGGCTACACCTTC; cdr3_aa: CSVDSTWNYGYTF; clone_size: many; j_call: TRBJ1-2; d_call: -; v_call: TRBV29-1
cdr3_nt: TGCGCCAGCAGCTTCTATAGCGGGGTAGGAGATACGCAGTATTTT; cdr3_aa: CASSFYSGVGDTQYF; clone_size: many; j_call: TRBJ2-3; d_call: TRBD2; v_call: TRBV5-1
cdr3_nt: TGCGCCAGCAGCTCGGACCCTTACACTGAAGCTTTCTTT; cdr3_aa: CASSSDPYTEAFF; clone_size: many; j_call: TRBJ1-1; d_call: -; v_call: TRBV5-1
cdr3_nt: TGTGCCAGCAGTTTTTATCGTCCCCTCGGGGAGCTGTTTTTT; cdr3_aa: CASSFYRPLGELFF; clone_size: many; j_call: TRBJ2-2; d_call: -; v_call: TRBV12-3/TRBV12-4
cdr3_nt: TGTGCCAGTCGTGGTAGCGGGGGCACAGATACGCAGTATTTT; cdr3_aa: CASRGSGGTDTQYF; clone_size: many; j_call: TRBJ2-3; d_call: TRBD2; v_call: TRBV6-5
cdr3_nt: TGTGCCAGCAGCGTGGGGGGGCAGCCCGCCCAAGAGACCCAGTACTTC; cdr3_aa: CASSVGGQPAQETQYF; clone_size: few; j_call: TRBJ2-5; d_call: -; v_call: TRBV9
cdr3_nt: TGTGCCAGCAGTTACCCGACTGGGCACGCGCGGGGGAGGAATGAGCAGTTCTTC; cdr3_aa: CASSYPTGHARGRNEQFF; clone_size: few; j_call: TRBJ2-1; d_call: TRBD2; v_call: TRBV6-2/TRBV6-3
cdr3_nt: TGTGCCACCAGTTTGGAGGGAGGAGAGACCCAGTACTTC; cdr3_aa: CATSLEGGETQYF; clone_size: many; j_call: TRBJ2-5; d_call: -; v_call: TRBV24-1
cdr3_nt: TGTGCCAGCAGCTTTAGTAGTAGCACAGATACGCAGTATTTT; cdr3_aa: CASSFSSSTDTQYF; clone_size: -; j_call: TRBJ2-3; d_call: -; v_call: TRBV7-2
cdr3_nt: TGCAGTGCTAGAGATGCTTTCAGGGGGGACACTGAAGCTTTCTTT; cdr3_aa: CSARDAFRGDTEAFF; clone_size: many; j_call: TRBJ1-1; d_call: TRBD1; v_call: TRBV20-1
cdr3_nt: TGTGCCAGCAGCTTCGAGACAGCCGATCAGCCCCAGCATTTT; cdr3_aa: CASSFETADQPQHF; clone_size: many; j_call: TRBJ1-5; d_call: -; v_call: TRBV7-9
cdr3_nt: TGTGCCTGGCGAGGTAGGAGATCGAACACCGGGGAGCTGTTTTTT; cdr3_aa: CAWRGRRSNTGELFF; clone_size: few; j_call: TRBJ2-2; d_call: -; v_call: TRBV30